What follows are 32 T cell receptor beta chains derived from one specimen sequenced in a study of patients and donors after allogeneic stem cell transplantation. TCRdb passed the RT-PCR reads through MiXCR, listing each CDR3 protein once. The data contain about 110,000 distinct CDR3 sequences, 35% of them seen just once; the ten biggest clones take up roughly 27%. The sample was blood, either unsorted or a sorted T cell fraction (not recorded which). Receptor source: a human donor who was either an allogeneic HSCT recipient or a stem cell or donor lymphocyte infusion donor (not recorded which). It is not recorded whose cells these are; they may come from a transplant donor.

This clonotype was observed a few times. The J gene is TRBJ1-4, the V gene TRBV12-3 or TRBV12-4, with a possible D match to TRBD1 (6 bases). This CDR3 spans 14 amino acids. V was shortened by 7 bases and J by 7 bases, with 16 bases between the two germline ends. The CDR3 region is CASTRGDNLEKLFF. In DNA form, the CDR3 reads TGTGCCAGCACCAGGGGAGACAATCTTGAAAAACTGTTTTTT.

This chain links TRBV28 with TRBJ2-1, with a weak D call TRBD2 (5 bases). The length of the CDR3 is 12 residues. The germline V gene encodes CDR1 MDHEN and CDR2 SYDVKM. V lost 5 bases, J lost 4 bases, and 6 bases lay in between. Written as DNA, the CDR3 is TGTGCCAGCAGTCGGGGATACAATGAGCAGTTCTTC. This sequence encodes CASSRGYNEQFF. The full variable domain, in which reference TRBV28 and TRBJ2-1 provide the parts outside the CDR3, is DVKVTQSSRYLVKRTGEKVFLECVQDMDHENMFWYRQDPGLGLRLIYFSYDVKMKEKGDIPEGYSVSREKKERFSLILESASTNQTSMYLCASSRGYNEQFFGPGTRLTVL.

This chain connects TRBV15 to TRBJ2-7, with 9 bases matching TRBD1. Germline assignment: CDR1 LNHNV and CDR2 YYDKDF (reference sequence). The CDR3 extends over 16 amino acids. Trimming took 1 base from V and 6 from J; bases not matched to a gene: 10. CDR3 in amino acids: CATSRGSGTGTSEQYF. The CDR3 nucleotides are TGTGCCACCAGCAGAGGCTCCGGGACAGGGACATCCGAGCAGTACTTC.

A few counts support this clonotype. The chain combines TRBV4-2 with TRBJ2-6, with 10 bases identical to TRBD1. Germline lookup yields CDR1 LGHNA and CDR2 YNFKEQ. With V trimmed by 5 bases and J by 1 base, 5 bases remained unmatched. This CDR3 region has 17 residues. The CDR3 region is CASSVRDRGSGANVLTF. The CDR3 DNA follows: TGTGCCAGCAGCGTCCGGGACAGGGGATCTGGGGCCAACGTCCTGACTTTC.

This clonotype has only a few counts. The chain employs TRBV7-2 and TRBJ1-2, with TRBD1 matching over 8 bases. V shed 1 base and J 3 bases; nucleotides not matched to a gene: 4. Germline CDR1 is SGHTA and CDR2 is FQGNSA. The length of the CDR3 is 15 residues. CDR3 nucleotides: TGTGCCAGCAGCTTAGTACAGGGGGGATACTATGGCTACACCTTC. It yields the protein CASSLVQGGYYGYTF.

This sequence joins TRBV12-3 or TRBV12-4 and TRBJ2-5; 10 bases align to TRBD2. The CDR3 totals 15 residues. Losses at the gene ends were 3 bases for V and 1 base for J; bases not matched to a gene: 2. In nucleotides, the CDR3 is TGTGCCAGCAGTTTCGGACTAGCGGCCCAAGAGACCCAGTACTTC. Translation: CASSFGLAAQETQYF.

Note on this clonotype: An end of the junction differs from the germline gene, which may be a read error. This chain connects TRBV15 to TRBJ2-7; D gene uncertain. Per germline, CDR1 LNHNV and CDR2 YYDKDF (reference sequence). This CDR3 has 11 residues. The DNA of the CDR3 is TGTGCCACCAGCAGAGAGACGGTGAAGGCCTTC. Translation: CATSRETVKAF.

The rearrangement joins TRBV20-1 to TRBJ2-3; 8 positions match TRBD2. Trimming removed 6 bases from V and 4 bases from J; junction bases left unmatched: 12. Germline V gene lookup returns CDR1 DFQATT and CDR2 SNEGSKA (reference sequence). This CDR3 spans 15 amino acids. DNA of the CDR3: TGCAGTGCCTACCCAGGCGGTAGCGGGGCAGATACGCAGTATTTT. As protein: CSAYPGGSGADTQYF.

The rearrangement uses TRBV14 and TRBJ1-4; D may be TRBD1 (5 bases). V was cut by 4 bases and J by 9 bases, with 21 bases left in between. The CDR3 has 16 amino acids. Per the germline V gene, CDR1 is SGHDN and CDR2 is FVKESK. The CDR3 is CASSPLAAGFEKKLFF. CDR3 DNA sequence: TGTGCCAGCAGCCCCCTCGCCGCAGGGTTTGAGAAAAAACTGTTTTTT.

This chain connects TRBV5-6 to TRBJ2-2; D assignment may be TRBD1 or TRBD2 (5 bases each). Trimming took 4 bases from V and 6 from J, leaving 13 bases between them. Germline-derived CDR1 and CDR2 are SGHDT and YYEEEE. The CDR3 extends over 14 amino acids. The CDR3 is CASSNGGTAGELFF. The CDR3 DNA reads TGTGCCAGCAGCAATGGTGGGACGGCCGGGGAGCTGTTTTTT.

The chain employs TRBV7-8 and TRBJ1-5, with unresolved D. Germline V CDR1 and CDR2: SGHVS, FQNEAQ. The CDR3 is 18 amino acids. Trimming took off 1 base at V and 0 bases at J, with 16 bases between the two ends. The CDR3 sequence: CASSLGATAGHSNQPQHF. The CDR3 nucleotides read TGTGCCAGCAGCTTAGGAGCCACGGCGGGCCATAGCAATCAGCCCCAGCATTTT.

The rearrangement links TRBV29-1 to TRBJ2-1; D perhaps matches TRBD1 (6 bases). Germline CDR1 is SQVTM and CDR2 is ANQGSEA. Between the trimmed V and J ends, which lost 8 bases and 0 bases, there was a span of 11 bases. CDR3 length: 13 residues. CDR3 loop: CSTLDSSYNEQFF. The CDR3, as DNA: TGCAGCACCCTGGACAGCTCCTACAATGAGCAGTTCTTC.

The V gene is TRBV12-3 or TRBV12-4, the J gene TRBJ2-1; D uncertain. The germline V and J ends were trimmed by 3 bases and 7 bases, with 10 bases remaining between them. The CDR3 totals 13 residues. The CDR3 DNA follows: TGTGCCAGCAGTTTGGGTCCAGTGAATGAGCAGTTCTTC. Protein product: CASSLGPVNEQFF.

The chain couples TRBV5-1 to TRBJ2-1; D gene ambiguous. The CDR3 extends over 14 amino acids. Between the trimmed V and J ends, which lost 0 bases and 8 bases, there was a span of 12 bases. CDR1 and CDR2 (germline): SGHRS, YFSETQ. CDR3 in amino acids: CASSLEGSIDEQFF. The CDR3 bases are TGCGCCAGCAGCTTGGAAGGGTCTATAGATGAGCAGTTCTTC.

The chain recombines TRBV15 with TRBJ2-3, with no clear D. Trimming pared 0 bases from V and 1 base from J, leaving 14 bases between. Germline V gene data show CDR1 as LNHNV and CDR2 as YYDKDF (reference sequence). The CDR3 length is 17 residues. The CDR3 nucleotides are TGTGCCACCAGCAGAGATACAGCAGGTCGGGGCACAGATACGCAGTATTTT. Translating gives CATSRDTAGRGTDTQYF.

The chain recombines TRBV18 with TRBJ2-3, with a possible D match to TRBD1 (6 bases). Germline CDR1 and CDR2: KGHSH and LQKENI. V was pared by 3 bases and J by 0 bases, with 13 bases between. This CDR3 has 16 amino acids. The DNA for the CDR3 is TGTGCCAGCTCACCGCCCGGGACATCTAGCACAGATACGCAGTATTTT. Translation gives CASSPPGTSSTDTQYF.

The rearrangement joins TRBV20-1 to TRBJ2-1; maybe TRBD1 (5 bases). The germline gives CDR1 DFQATT, CDR2 SNEGSKA (reference sequence). V was shortened by 3 bases and J by 4 bases, with 7 bases between the two germline ends. This CDR3 contains 12 residues. The CDR3 DNA follows: TGCAGTGCTAGCAGGGAATACAATGAGCAGTTCTTC. The encoded protein is CSASREYNEQFF.

The CDR3 DNA follows: TGCGCCAGCAGCTTTGAGGTAGCGTCCTACGAGCAGTACTTC. Protein product: CASSFEVASYEQYF. V usage is TRBV5-1 and J usage is TRBJ2-7, with D tentatively TRBD2 (5 bases). The CDR3 is 14 residues long. CDR1 is SGHRS and CDR2 is YFSETQ in the germline V gene. The V and J ends lost 2 bases and 1 base respectively, with 10 bases between them.

This clonotype was picked up one time. V is TRBV18 and J is TRBJ1-2, with a possible D match to TRBD1 (5 bases). CDR1 and CDR2 (germline): KGHSH, LQKENI. The CDR3 has 15 amino acids. V dropped 3 bases and J dropped 4 bases, with 15 bases sitting between them. CDR3 sequence: CASSPQQAPGYGYTF. Here the CDR3 DNA reads TGTGCCAGCTCACCCCAACAGGCCCCCGGCTATGGCTACACCTTC. Variable domain in full (rest from reference TRBV18 and TRBJ1-2): NAGVMQNPRHLVRRRGQEARLRCSPMKGHSHVYWYRQLPEEGLKFMVYLQKENIIDESGMPKERFSAEFPKEGPSILRIQQVVRGDSAAYFCASSPQQAPGYGYTFGSGTRLTVV.

V is TRBV5-6 and J is TRBJ1-5; no firm D call. Germline-derived CDR1 and CDR2 are SGHDT and YYEEEE. Trimming shortened V by 0 bases and J by 5 bases, and 12 bases separated the two germline ends. The CDR3 has 15 residues. CDR3 DNA: TGTGCCAGCAGCTTGGCCTCCGGGCATTATCAGCCCCAGCATTTT. It specifies CASSLASGHYQPQHF.

V gene TRBV29-1 combines with J gene TRBJ1-1; D is unclear. V lost 6 bases, J lost 0 bases, and 8 bases lay in between. There are 12 residues in the CDR3. CDR1 is SQVTM and CDR2 is ANQGSEA in the germline V gene. CDR3 sequence (DNA): TGCAGCGTCGTAGGGATGAACACTGAAGCTTTCTTT. Its translation: CSVVGMNTEAFF.

This clonotype ranks as medium-sized. The V call is TRBV20-1, the J call TRBJ2-7, with 7 bases identical to TRBD2. This CDR3 spans 13 amino acids. V was pared by 6 bases and J by 2 bases, with 7 bases of the junction left unmatched. The germline V gene has CDR1 DFQATT and CDR2 SNEGSKA (reference sequence). CDR3 residues: CSAAGGSPYEQYF. CDR3 bases: TGCAGTGCCGCCGGCGGGAGTCCCTACGAGCAGTACTTC.

The chain uses TRBV29-1 and TRBJ2-7; tentative D call: TRBD1 (6 bases). This CDR3 has 15 amino acids. V dropped 5 bases and J dropped 2 bases, with 19 bases sitting between them. Germline V gives CDR1 SQVTM, CDR2 ANQGSEA. CDR3 in DNA: TGCAGCGTTTTGACTGACAGGCTACGAACCTACGAGCAGTACTTC. Amino acids: CSVLTDRLRTYEQYF.

The chain carries TRBV7-3 and TRBJ2-5; 7 bases match TRBD2. Germline CDR1 and CDR2: SGHTA and FQGTGA. This CDR3 comprises 13 residues. Trimming removed 2 bases from V and 5 bases from J; junction bases left unmatched: 2. CDR3 DNA: TGTGCCAGCAGCTTAGCGGGAGACGAGACCCAGTACTTC. This gives the protein CASSLAGDETQYF.

The J gene is TRBJ2-1, the V gene TRBV5-1; a possible D gene is TRBD2 (6 bases). V lost 0 bases, J lost 5 bases, and 12 bases lay in between. The CDR3 extends over 15 amino acids. The germline CDR1 and CDR2 sequences are SGHRS and YFSETQ. The CDR3 DNA reads TGCGCCAGCAGCTTGGGTACGGGGGATAACAATGAGCAGTTCTTC. This sequence encodes CASSLGTGDNNEQFF.

The chain is built from TRBV7-9 and TRBJ1-2; D is ambiguous. Germline lookup yields CDR1 SEHNR and CDR2 FQNEAQ (reference sequence). This CDR3 region has 13 residues. The ends were cut back, 0 bases at V and 6 bases at J, with 8 bases in the middle. DNA for the CDR3: TGTGCCAGCAGCTTAGCGCTAGGCCATGGCTACACCTTC. It specifies CASSLALGHGYTF.

This clonotype has more than one count but fewer than ten. The V call is TRBV29-1, the J call TRBJ2-7; 8 nucleotides match TRBD2. Losses at the gene ends were 6 bases for V and 0 bases for J; bases not matched to a gene: 4. The germline gives CDR1 SQVTM, CDR2 ANQGSEA. This CDR3 region has 13 residues. CDR3 DNA: TGCAGCGTCGTAGCGGGGCCCTCCTACGAGCAGTACTTC. Translating it yields CSVVAGPSYEQYF.

J is TRBJ2-5 and V is TRBV29-1; weak D call: TRBD2 (6 bases). Germline CDR1 SQVTM, CDR2 ANQGSEA. CDR3 length: 11 amino acids. V dropped 4 bases and J dropped 4 bases, with 7 bases sitting between them. The CDR3 region has the DNA TGCAGCGTTGTGGGGGGAGAGACCCAGTACTTC. Protein sequence: CSVVGGETQYF.

This clonotype came up a few times. One end of the junction varies from germline; a read error may be responsible. The rearrangement links TRBV29-1 to TRBJ1-2; TRBD1 might be the D (5 bases). This CDR3 has 8 residues. The germline CDR1 and CDR2 sequences are SQVTM and ANQGSEA. CDR3 protein: CSVEDNSF. In nucleotides, the CDR3 is TGCAGCGTTGAGGACAACTCCTTC.

The gene calls are TRBV25-1 and TRBJ1-1; 7 bases map to TRBD1. Unmatched junction bases numbered 11, after V lost 2 bases and J lost 2 bases. Germline V CDR1 and CDR2: MGHDK, SYGVNS. This CDR3 comprises 17 residues. The CDR3 sequence is CASSEGVYTGANTEAFF. CDR3 sequence (DNA): TGTGCCAGCAGTGAAGGGGTATATACAGGGGCAAACACTGAAGCTTTCTTT. Full variable domain (missing parts from reference TRBV25-1 and TRBJ1-1): EADIYQTPRYLVIGTGKKITLECSQTMGHDKMYWYQQDPGMELHLIHYSYGVNSTEKGDLSSESTVSRIRTEHFPLTLESARPSHTSQYLCASSEGVYTGANTEAFFGQGTRLTVV.

This clonotype was seen only a few times. This sequence joins TRBV4-3 and TRBJ1-4, with TRBD1 identical over 8 bases. The CDR3 is 16 residues long. V trimming: 1 base; J trimming: 7 bases; junction bases outside the gene matches: 8. CDR1 and CDR2 (germline): LGHNA, YSLEER. The CDR3 DNA is TGCGCCAGCAGCCAAGCACCACAGGGGGATGGTGAAAAACTGTTTTTT. It codes for CASSQAPQGDGEKLFF.

V is TRBV7-9 and J is TRBJ2-1, with D possibly matching TRBD2 (5 bases). CDR3 size: 17 residues. Germline CDR1 SEHNR, CDR2 FQNEAQ (reference sequence). Trimming took off 5 bases at V and 0 bases at J, with 17 bases between the two ends. The CDR3 DNA is TGTGCCAGCAGCCTACCGGCTAGCAGCCACTCCTACAATGAGCAGTTCTTC. Translation: CASSLPASSHSYNEQFF.